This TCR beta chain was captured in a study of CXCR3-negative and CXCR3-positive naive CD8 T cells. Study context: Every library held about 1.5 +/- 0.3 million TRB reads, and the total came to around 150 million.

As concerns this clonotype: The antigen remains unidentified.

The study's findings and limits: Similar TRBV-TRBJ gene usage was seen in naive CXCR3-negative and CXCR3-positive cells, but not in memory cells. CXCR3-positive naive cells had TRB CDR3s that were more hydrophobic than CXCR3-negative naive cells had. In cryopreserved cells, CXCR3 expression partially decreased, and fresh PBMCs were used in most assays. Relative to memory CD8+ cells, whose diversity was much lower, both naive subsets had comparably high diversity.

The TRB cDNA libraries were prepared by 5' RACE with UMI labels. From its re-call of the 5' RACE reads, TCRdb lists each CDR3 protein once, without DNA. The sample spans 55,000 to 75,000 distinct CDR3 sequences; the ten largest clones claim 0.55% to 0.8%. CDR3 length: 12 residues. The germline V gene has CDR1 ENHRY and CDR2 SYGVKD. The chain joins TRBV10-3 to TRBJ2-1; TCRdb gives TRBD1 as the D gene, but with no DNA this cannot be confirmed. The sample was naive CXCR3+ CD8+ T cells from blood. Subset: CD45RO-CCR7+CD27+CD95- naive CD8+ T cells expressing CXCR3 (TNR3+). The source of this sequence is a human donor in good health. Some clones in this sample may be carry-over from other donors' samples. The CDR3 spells CATRQGLDEQFF.